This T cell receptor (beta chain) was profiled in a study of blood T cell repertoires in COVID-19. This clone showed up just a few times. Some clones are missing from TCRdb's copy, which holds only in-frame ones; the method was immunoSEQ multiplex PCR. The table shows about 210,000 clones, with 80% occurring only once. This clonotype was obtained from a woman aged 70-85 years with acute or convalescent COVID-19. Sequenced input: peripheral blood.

CDR3 sequence reads: CATSDIRGGQEKNIQYF. The CDR3 nucleotides read TGTGCCACCAGTGACATCCGGGGGGGCCAAGAGAAAAACATTCAGTACTTC. V is TRBV24-1 and J is TRBJ2-4, with 8 bases lining up with TRBD2. Germline loops: CDR1 KGHDR, CDR2 SFDVKD. The length of the CDR3 is 17 residues. With V trimmed by 4 bases and J by 4 bases, 11 bases remained unmatched.